This is a list of T cell receptor beta chains from one sample in a study of sequential checkpoint blockade in melanoma. Sequenced by immunoSEQ multiplex PCR; TCRdb stores in-frame clones only, minus some. The sample shows 25,000 to 35,000 clones, about 83% of them seen only once. The material sequenced was CD8+ T cells sorted from blood (inferred from file names), taken from a patient given nivolumab and ipilimumab in sequence. Source of these receptors: a human donor with melanoma. CDR3s include the opening cysteine and the closing phenylalanine or tryptophan. Each record gives: clone size, D gene, V gene, J gene, CDR3 DNA, CDR3 protein. A D gene is named only where the DNA matches it firmly. Only some rows state a clone size, as once, few, many or a class for expanded clones.

clone size: -
D gene: -
V gene: TRBV27
J gene: TRBJ2-2
CDR3 DNA: TGTGCCAGCACCTTAGGGGGGGCGGGCGACACCGGGGAGCTGTTTTTT
CDR3 protein: CASTLGGAGDTGELFF

clone size: -
D gene: TRBD2
V gene: TRBV4-3
J gene: TRBJ2-7
CDR3 DNA: TGCGCCAGCAGCCAAGATACACCGGGACTAGCGCCAAGCGAGCAGTACTTC
CDR3 protein: CASSQDTPGLAPSEQYF

clone size: few
D gene: -
V gene: TRBV7-9
J gene: TRBJ1-3
CDR3 DNA: TGTGCCAGCAGCTTAGCTCAGCCAGCGCCTGGAAACACCATATATTTT
CDR3 protein: CASSLAQPAPGNTIYF

clone size: -
D gene: TRBD1
V gene: TRBV5-1
J gene: TRBJ2-3
CDR3 DNA: TGCGCCAGCAGCTACCCGGGACAGGGAACAGATACGCAGTATTTT
CDR3 protein: CASSYPGQGTDTQYF

clone size: once
D gene: -
V gene: TRBV2
J gene: TRBJ1-2
CDR3 DNA: TGTGCCAGCAGGGGAGGGGGCTACACCTTC
CDR3 protein: CASRGGGYTF

clone size: -
D gene: -
V gene: TRBV25-1
J gene: TRBJ2-2
CDR3 DNA: TGTGCCAGCGGCGAGGCGGCCGGGGAGCTGTTTTTT
CDR3 protein: CASGEAAGELFF

clone size: -
D gene: -
V gene: TRBV19
J gene: TRBJ1-1
CDR3 DNA: TGTGCCAGTAGTATAATAGGGAGGGGTGAAGCTTTCTTT
CDR3 protein: CASSIIGRGEAFF

clone size: once
D gene: -
V gene: TRBV6-5
J gene: TRBJ1-1
CDR3 DNA: TGTGCCAGCAGCCCTAACACTGAAGCTTTCTTT
CDR3 protein: CASSPNTEAFF

clone size: -
D gene: TRBD1
V gene: TRBV7-9
J gene: TRBJ2-7
CDR3 DNA: TGTGCCAGCAGCTCTGGACAGGGGAGTTACGAGCAGTACTTC
CDR3 protein: CASSSGQGSYEQYF

clone size: -
D gene: -
V gene: TRBV9
J gene: TRBJ2-1
CDR3 DNA: TGTGCCAGCAGTATAGGACACCCGATGTGGGTCAATGAGCAGTTCTTC
CDR3 protein: CASSIGHPMWVNEQFF

clone size: -
D gene: TRBD1
V gene: TRBV28
J gene: TRBJ2-1
CDR3 DNA: TGTGCCAGCAGTTTCCCGGGACAGGGATACAATGAGCAGTTCTTC
CDR3 protein: CASSFPGQGYNEQFF

clone size: -
D gene: TRBD2
V gene: TRBV5-1
J gene: TRBJ2-3
CDR3 DNA: TGCGCCAGCAGCCCTGGGACTAGCGGTGGAGATACGCAGTATTTT
CDR3 protein: CASSPGTSGGDTQYF

clone size: few
D gene: -
V gene: TRBV7-9
J gene: TRBJ1-5
CDR3 DNA: TGTGCCAGCAGCCTCGGAGGGAACTTAGACCAGCCCCAGCATTTT
CDR3 protein: CASSLGGNLDQPQHF

clone size: -
D gene: -
V gene: TRBV6-4
J gene: TRBJ2-1
CDR3 DNA: TGTGCCAGCAGTGGGGGGCCGGAAGATGAGCAGTTCTTC
CDR3 protein: CASSGGPEDEQFF

clone size: -
D gene: -
V gene: TRBV9
J gene: TRBJ2-7
CDR3 DNA: TGTGCCAGCAGCGGCGGGACAGAATACGAGCAGTACTTC
CDR3 protein: CASSGGTEYEQYF

clone size: -
D gene: TRBD1
V gene: TRBV7-6
J gene: TRBJ1-1
CDR3 DNA: TGTGCCAGCAGCTTAGTGGCAGGGGGTATGAACACTGAAGCTTTCTTT
CDR3 protein: CASSLVAGGMNTEAFF

clone size: -
D gene: TRBD2
V gene: TRBV5-1
J gene: TRBJ2-1
CDR3 DNA: TGCGCCAGCAGCGCCGGGACTAGCGGGATTAATGAGCAGTTCTTC
CDR3 protein: CASSAGTSGINEQFF

clone size: -
D gene: TRBD1
V gene: TRBV6-5
J gene: TRBJ1-2
CDR3 DNA: TGTGCCAGCAGTGAATGGACAGGGAACTATGGCTACACCTTC
CDR3 protein: CASSEWTGNYGYTF

clone size: -
D gene: -
V gene: TRBV28
J gene: TRBJ1-5
CDR3 DNA: TGTGCCAGCAGTTTAGAGGGAATGAGCAATCAGCCCCAGCATTTT
CDR3 protein: CASSLEGMSNQPQHF

clone size: medium-sized
D gene: -
V gene: TRBV29-1
J gene: TRBJ1-4
CDR3 DNA: TGCAGCGGCGGTACGAATGAAAAACTGTTTTTT
CDR3 protein: CSGGTNEKLFF

clone size: -
D gene: -
V gene: TRBV4-3
J gene: TRBJ1-3
CDR3 DNA: TGCGCCAGCAGCCAAGCGGACAGCTCTGGAAACACCATATATTTT
CDR3 protein: CASSQADSSGNTIYF

clone size: -
D gene: -
V gene: TRBV7-9
J gene: TRBJ1-3
CDR3 DNA: TGTGCCAGCAGCTTAGAGGGCAGGGGTCTTTCCTCTGGAAACACCATATATTTT
CDR3 protein: CASSLEGRGLSSGNTIYF

clone size: few
D gene: TRBD2
V gene: TRBV4-3
J gene: TRBJ2-3
CDR3 DNA: TGCGCCAGCAGCCAGTTGACGGCCGGACGACTAGCGGGTATCACAGATACGCAGTATTTT
CDR3 protein: CASSQLTAGRLAGITDTQYF

clone size: -
D gene: TRBD2
V gene: TRBV7-2
J gene: TRBJ2-7
CDR3 DNA: TGTGCCAGCAGCTTAGTCTTGGGTGCTAGCGGGATTACGTACGAGCAGTACTTC
CDR3 protein: CASSLVLGASGITYEQYF

clone size: -
D gene: -
V gene: TRBV9
J gene: TRBJ2-7
CDR3 DNA: TGTGCCAGCAGCGTAGGAGGGGGGGCCCACGAGCAGTACTTC
CDR3 protein: CASSVGGGAHEQYF

clone size: -
D gene: -
V gene: TRBV7-8
J gene: TRBJ2-3
CDR3 DNA: TGTGCCAGCAGCTTAGGGGCGGGACGGCGTGATACGCAGTATTTT
CDR3 protein: CASSLGAGRRDTQYF

clone size: -
D gene: -
V gene: TRBV11-2
J gene: TRBJ1-1
CDR3 DNA: TGTGCCAGCAAAAGAGGGCAAGAAGCTTTCTTT
CDR3 protein: CASKRGQEAFF

clone size: -
D gene: -
V gene: TRBV18
J gene: TRBJ2-1
CDR3 DNA: TGTGCCAGTCGCGCAGGATCCTACAATGAGCAGTTCTTC
CDR3 protein: CASRAGSYNEQFF

clone size: -
D gene: TRBD1
V gene: TRBV29-1
J gene: TRBJ1-2
CDR3 DNA: TGCAGCGTTGAATTAGGGACAGGGGCTGGCTACACCTTC
CDR3 protein: CSVELGTGAGYTF

clone size: -
D gene: -
V gene: TRBV7-6
J gene: TRBJ2-1
CDR3 DNA: TGTGCCAGCAGCTTAATAGTGAGCGGACTCCGGGGCAATGAGCAGTTCTTC
CDR3 protein: CASSLIVSGLRGNEQFF

clone size: -
D gene: -
V gene: TRBV18
J gene: TRBJ1-2
CDR3 DNA: TGTGCCAGCTCACCTACCTGGACTGAGGAGCAGTCCTATGGCTACACCTTC
CDR3 protein: CASSPTWTEEQSYGYTF

clone size: few
D gene: -
V gene: TRBV16
J gene: TRBJ1-5
CDR3 DNA: TGTGCCAGCAGCCAATCGGCAGGGGCTCCCAATCAGCCCCAGCATTTT
CDR3 protein: CASSQSAGAPNQPQHF

clone size: -
D gene: -
V gene: TRBV27
J gene: TRBJ1-4
CDR3 DNA: TGTGCCAGCAGTTCAGGCCCGTTCCCGGAAAAACTGTTTTTT
CDR3 protein: CASSSGPFPEKLFF

clone size: -
D gene: -
V gene: TRBV7-6
J gene: TRBJ2-7
CDR3 DNA: TGTGCCAGCAGCTTACAGGCCAGGGATAGTTCCGAGCAGTACTTC
CDR3 protein: CASSLQARDSSEQYF

clone size: -
D gene: TRBD2
V gene: TRBV7-6
J gene: TRBJ2-2
CDR3 DNA: TGTGCCAGCAGCTTGGGACTAGCGGCCTCCGGGGAGCTGTTTTTT
CDR3 protein: CASSLGLAASGELFF

clone size: -
D gene: TRBD1
V gene: TRBV4-1
J gene: TRBJ2-7
CDR3 DNA: TGCGCCAGCAGCCAGGGGACAGGGTTGAGCGAGCAGTACTTC
CDR3 protein: CASSQGTGLSEQYF

clone size: -
D gene: -
V gene: TRBV27
J gene: TRBJ2-7
CDR3 DNA: TGTGCCAGTTGGACAGCTCCCTACGAGCAGTACTTC
CDR3 protein: CASWTAPYEQYF

clone size: -
D gene: -
V gene: TRBV6-1
J gene: TRBJ1-1
CDR3 DNA: TGTGCCAGCATGTCACACGTCAACACTGAAGCTTTCTTT
CDR3 protein: CASMSHVNTEAFF

clone size: -
D gene: -
V gene: TRBV4-3
J gene: TRBJ1-2
CDR3 DNA: TGCGCCAGCAGCCAAGATTCGACAGCCTATGGCTACACCTTC
CDR3 protein: CASSQDSTAYGYTF

clone size: once
D gene: TRBD1
V gene: TRBV15
J gene: TRBJ1-5
CDR3 DNA: TGTGCCACAGAGACCGGGACAGGCAATCAGCCCCAGCATTTT
CDR3 protein: CATETGTGNQPQHF

clone size: -
D gene: TRBD1
V gene: TRBV5-4
J gene: TRBJ1-2
CDR3 DNA: TGTGCCAGCCGACCCTGGGACAGGGGTTATGGCTACACCTTC
CDR3 protein: CASRPWDRGYGYTF

clone size: -
D gene: TRBD1
V gene: TRBV7-9
J gene: TRBJ2-7
CDR3 DNA: TGTGCCAGTACGGGACAGGGAAGCGAGCAGTACTTC
CDR3 protein: CASTGQGSEQYF

clone size: -
D gene: TRBD1
V gene: TRBV28
J gene: TRBJ1-1
CDR3 DNA: TGTGCCAGCAGTTTTAGGGACAGACTTGAAGCTTTCTTT
CDR3 protein: CASSFRDRLEAFF

clone size: -
D gene: TRBD1
V gene: TRBV30
J gene: TRBJ1-4
CDR3 DNA: TGTGCCTGGAGTGTTGGGGCAGGGGGAAATGAAAAACTGTTTTTT
CDR3 protein: CAWSVGAGGNEKLFF

clone size: -
D gene: -
V gene: TRBV6-5
J gene: TRBJ1-1
CDR3 DNA: TGTGCCAGCAGTCCTTTACAGACCATGAACACTGAAGCTTTCTTT
CDR3 protein: CASSPLQTMNTEAFF

clone size: -
D gene: -
V gene: TRBV7-6
J gene: TRBJ2-3
CDR3 DNA: TGTGCCAGCAGCTTAGGACTCGGGGGAGACCGGACGCGCACAGATACGCAGTATTTT
CDR3 protein: CASSLGLGGDRTRTDTQYF

clone size: -
D gene: TRBD1
V gene: TRBV19
J gene: TRBJ2-7
CDR3 DNA: TGTGCCAGTAGTATAGTCGCAGGGGGCCCCTACGAGCAGTACTTC
CDR3 protein: CASSIVAGGPYEQYF

clone size: -
D gene: TRBD2
V gene: TRBV9
J gene: TRBJ2-2
CDR3 DNA: TGTGCCAGCAGCGGAAGCCTAGCGGGGGTAAACACCGGGGAGCTGTTTTTT
CDR3 protein: CASSGSLAGVNTGELFF

clone size: few
D gene: -
V gene: TRBV7-9
J gene: TRBJ2-7
CDR3 DNA: TGTGCCAGCAGCCAAGAGCGGTCCTACGAGCAGTACTTC
CDR3 protein: CASSQERSYEQYF

clone size: -
D gene: -
V gene: TRBV7-9
J gene: TRBJ2-4
CDR3 DNA: TGTGCCAGCAGCTTACAGGCAGGCCCAGGACAGAGTTCAAACGACATTCAGTACTTC
CDR3 protein: CASSLQAGPGQSSNDIQYF